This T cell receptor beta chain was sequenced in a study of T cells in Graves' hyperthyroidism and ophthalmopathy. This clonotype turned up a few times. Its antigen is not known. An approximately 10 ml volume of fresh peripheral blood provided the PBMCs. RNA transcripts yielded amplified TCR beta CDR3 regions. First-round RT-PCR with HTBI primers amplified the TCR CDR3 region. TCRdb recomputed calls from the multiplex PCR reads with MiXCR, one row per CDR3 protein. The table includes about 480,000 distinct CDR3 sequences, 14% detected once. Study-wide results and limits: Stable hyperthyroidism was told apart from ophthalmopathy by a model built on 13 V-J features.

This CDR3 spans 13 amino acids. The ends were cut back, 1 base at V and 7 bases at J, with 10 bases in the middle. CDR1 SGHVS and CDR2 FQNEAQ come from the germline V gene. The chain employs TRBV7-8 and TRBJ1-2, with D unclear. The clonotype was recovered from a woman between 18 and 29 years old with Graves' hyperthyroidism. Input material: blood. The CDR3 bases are TGTGCCAGCAGCTTAGACGGTGGCGCTGGCTACACCTTC. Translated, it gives CASSLDGGAGYTF.